This T cell receptor (beta chain) was sequenced for a study of cytomegalovirus exposure and HLA in healthy donors. This CDR3 is 16 amino acids long. Germline trimming cut 4 bases from V and 2 bases from J; bases unmatched to any gene: 3. The germline V gene has CDR1 MNHEY and CDR2 SVGAGI. The PCR contained 60 Vbeta and 13 Jbeta primers. Sequenced by immunoSEQ multiplex PCR; TCRdb stores in-frame clones only, minus some. The sample consists of approximately 120,000 clones, more than 60% of them appearing once. The TCR comes from a woman aged 50 to 60 in good health and CMV-seropositive. The chain has TRBV6-5 and TRBJ2-1; 12 bases are a match to TRBD2. The specimen sequenced was PBMCs. CDR3 sequence reads: CASSSGLAGTYNEQFF. The CDR3 DNA reads TGTGCCAGCAGTTCAGGACTAGCGGGGACCTACAATGAGCAGTTCTTC.